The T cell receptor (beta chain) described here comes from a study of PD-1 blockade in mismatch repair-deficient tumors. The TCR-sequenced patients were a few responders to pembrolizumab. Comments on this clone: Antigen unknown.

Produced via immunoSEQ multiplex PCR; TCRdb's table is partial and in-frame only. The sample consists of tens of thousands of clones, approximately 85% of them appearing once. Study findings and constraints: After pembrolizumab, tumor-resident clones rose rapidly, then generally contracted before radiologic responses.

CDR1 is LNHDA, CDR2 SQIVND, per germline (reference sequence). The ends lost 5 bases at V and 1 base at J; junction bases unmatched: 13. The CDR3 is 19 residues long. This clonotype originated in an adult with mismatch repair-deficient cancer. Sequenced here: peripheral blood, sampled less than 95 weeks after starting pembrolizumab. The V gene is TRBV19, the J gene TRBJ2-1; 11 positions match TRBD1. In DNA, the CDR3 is TGTGCCAGTAGTCCAAGGACAGGGGGCGCGATAAGGTCCTACAATGAGCAGTTCTTC. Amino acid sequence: CASSPRTGGAIRSYNEQFF.